The clone carrying this TCR beta chain was observed a few times. The source of the sample is a study of blood T cell repertoires in COVID-19. The CDR3 is 15 amino acids. V lost 0 bases and J 4 bases, leaving 11 bases between the germline ends. CDR1 and CDR2 (germline): SGDLS, YYNGEE. Authors' data handling: How many nucleated cells were present was estimated from reference gene primer amplification. Sequenced by immunoSEQ multiplex PCR; TCRdb stores in-frame clones only, minus some. The V and J calls and clone size come from that table; D and trimming were worked out from the DNA. Seen here are approximately 220,000 clones, roughly 85% observed once, and the top ten hold over 3%. The study recruited people aged roughly 18 to 95 years across approximately 23 US areas.

The clonotype originates from a woman in her 40s with acute COVID-19. The chain has TRBV9 and TRBJ1-3; maybe TRBD1 (5 bases). The specimen sequenced was PBMCs or T cells enriched from blood (not recorded which). Here the CDR3 DNA reads TGTGCCAGCAGCGTAGGGACACAACAGGGAAACACCATATATTTT. Its translation is CASSVGTQQGNTIYF.